The 16 T cell receptor beta chains in this list originate from one sample, sequenced in a study of T cell clonotyping in hematopoietic cell transplantation. The time point denotes: recipient sample about 28 days before transplant, after cytoreduction. Sequencing used immunoSEQ multiplex PCR; TCRdb keeps in-frame clones, though not all of them. The sample holds 35,000 to 50,000 clones, around 85% seen once. Sequenced here: peripheral blood mononuclear cells, sampled before stem cell transplant. The receptor source for this set is a man aged 60 to 75 with acute myeloid leukemia. Some clones in this sample may be carry-over from other donors' samples.

This chain links TRBV28 with TRBJ1-1; 10 bases line up with TRBD1. J was trimmed by 3 bases and V by 6 bases; bases with no gene match: 10. The CDR3 has 16 residues. CDR1 is MDHEN, CDR2 SYDVKM, per germline. CDR3 sequence: CASSQGQGLMDTEAFF. CDR3 nucleotide sequence: TGTGCCAGCAGCCAGGGACAGGGGCTAATGGACACTGAAGCTTTCTTT.

The chain combines TRBV14 with TRBJ2-2, with unresolved D. CDR1 and CDR2 (germline): SGHDN, FVKESK. Between the trimmed V and J ends, which lost 2 bases and 6 bases, there was a span of 7 bases. CDR3 length: 13 residues. The CDR3, as DNA: TGTGCCAGCAGCCAACAGCACTCCGGGGAGCTGTTTTTT. This sequence encodes CASSQQHSGELFF.

This rearrangement joins TRBV6-6 to TRBJ2-7, with 8 bases fitting TRBD2. V shed 2 bases and J 6 bases; nucleotides not matched to a gene: 3. In germline, CDR1 is MNHNY, CDR2 SVGAGI (reference sequence). This CDR3 comprises 13 residues. The CDR3 loop reads CASSYDGGAEQYF. The CDR3 coding sequence is TGTGCCAGCAGTTACGACGGGGGGGCCGAGCAGTACTTC.

This chain connects TRBV19 to TRBJ1-2, with D unclear. From germline, CDR1 is LNHDA and CDR2 SQIVND (reference sequence). V shed 9 bases and J shed 6 bases, with 26 bases lying between them. The CDR3 loop spans 16 amino acids. For the CDR3, the DNA is TGTGCCAGCACCACCCCCTCGGGCAGGTCCCCCCATGGCTACACCTTC. As protein: CASTTPSGRSPHGYTF. The full variable domain, its missing parts supplied by reference TRBV19 and TRBJ1-2, is DGGITQSPKYLFRKEGQNVTLSCEQNLNHDAMYWYRQDPGQGLRLIYYSQIVNDFQKGDIAEGYSVSREKKESFPLTVTSAQKNPTAFYLCASTTPSGRSPHGYTFGSGTRLTVV.

The chain links TRBV14 to TRBJ2-7, with a weak D call TRBD2 (7 bases). Trimming removed 2 bases at V and 4 bases at J, with 15 bases between. This CDR3 comprises 15 residues. Germline-derived CDR1 and CDR2 are SGHDN and FVKESK. DNA for the CDR3: TGTGCCAGCAGCCAATTGGGTGGGAGGGGGTACGAGCAGTACTTC. Its protein product is CASSQLGGRGYEQYF.

The CDR3 DNA follows: TGTGCCAGCAGCCAATACGGGACGGGGAATTCACCCCTCCACTTT. It encodes CASSQYGTGNSPLHF. The chain employs TRBV11-2 and TRBJ1-6; TRBD1 is a possible D gene (5 bases). Per germline, CDR1 SGHAT and CDR2 FQNNGV. The germline V and J ends were trimmed by 5 bases and 7 bases, with 15 bases remaining between them. This CDR3 spans 15 amino acids. The whole variable domain, remainder taken from reference TRBV11-2 and TRBJ1-6, is EAGVAQSPRYKIIEKRQSVAFWCNPISGHATLYWYQQILGQGPKLLIQFQNNGVVDDSQLPKDRFSAERLKGVDSTLKIQPAKLEDSAVYLCASSQYGTGNSPLHFGNGTRLTVT.

The V call is TRBV19, the J call TRBJ1-5, with unresolved D. CDR1 and CDR2 (germline): LNHDA, SQIVND (reference sequence). V lost 6 bases to trimming and J lost 4 bases, with 10 bases between them. This CDR3 contains 13 residues. The CDR3 bases are TGTGCCAGTAGCAGATCTAAAAATCAGCCCCAGCATTTT. Amino acids: CASSRSKNQPQHF.

The rearrangement joins TRBV14 to TRBJ1-2; 10 bases line up with TRBD1. Trimming cost V 3 bases and J 0 bases; bases outside gene matches: 7. There are 17 residues in the CDR3. Germline lookup yields CDR1 SGHDN and CDR2 FVKESK. The CDR3 sequence: CASSHLDRGATNYGYTF. CDR3 in DNA: TGTGCCAGCAGCCACCTGGACAGGGGGGCTACTAACTATGGCTACACCTTC.

This chain links TRBV2 with TRBJ2-2; D is undetermined. The CDR3 runs 14 residues. V lost 5 bases to trimming and J lost 3 bases, with 10 bases between them. Germline V lookup: CDR1 SNHLY, CDR2 FYNNEI. The CDR3 here is CASSLILDTGELFF. CDR3 sequence (DNA): TGTGCCAGCAGTCTAATCTTGGACACCGGGGAGCTGTTTTTT.

This clone was seen a few times. The V call is TRBV5-1, the J call TRBJ1-1, with TRBD1 matching over 8 bases. The V and J ends lost 2 bases and 7 bases, in that order; junction bases with no gene match: 7. The CDR3 has 14 residues. The germline CDR1 and CDR2 sequences are SGHRS and YFSETQ. The chain's CDR3 is CASSLNGQGREAFF. The CDR3 nucleotides are TGCGCCAGCAGCTTAAATGGACAGGGTCGTGAAGCTTTCTTT.

The gene calls are TRBV4-3 and TRBJ2-7; D call uncertain. V was clipped by 3 bases and J by 4 bases, with 16 bases between them. The CDR3 is made up of 15 amino acids. From germline, CDR1 is LGHNA and CDR2 YSLEER. DNA of the CDR3: TGCGCCAGCAGCCAGAAGTACACGTGGGGTTACGAGCAGTACTTC. This codes for CASSQKYTWGYEQYF.

The chain has TRBV5-6 and TRBJ1-2; D remains unclear. This CDR3 spans 12 amino acids. Trimming stripped 2 bases from V and 4 bases from J, with 6 bases between. The germline V gene encodes CDR1 SGHDT and CDR2 YYEEEE. In DNA, the CDR3 is TGTGCCAGCAGCTTCGAAGTCTATGGCTACACCTTC. Translated: CASSFEVYGYTF.

The chain combines TRBV10-3 with TRBJ2-3, with 12 bases aligning to TRBD2. Germline-derived CDR1 and CDR2 are ENHRY and SYGVKD. The V and J ends lost 0 bases and 3 bases, in that order; junction bases with no gene match: 10. This CDR3 is 19 amino acids long. The CDR3 DNA reads TGTGCCATCAGTGAGTCTCCCGATTCTAGCGGGGGGGCAACAGATACGCAGTATTTT. Translating it yields CAISESPDSSGGATDTQYF.

The chain links TRBV6-6 to TRBJ1-5; D possibly corresponds to TRBD1 (5 bases). Germline CDR1 and CDR2: MNHNY and SVGAGI (reference sequence). The V end was cut by 5 bases, the J end by 3 bases, with 14 bases between. The CDR3 sequence is 15 residues long. DNA for the CDR3: TGTGCCAGCAGTCCCTCCTGGGGGGACAATCAGCCCCAGCATTTT. This encodes CASSPSWGDNQPQHF.

This chain links TRBV2 with TRBJ1-1; maybe TRBD1 (6 bases). CDR1 is SNHLY and CDR2 is FYNNEI in the germline V gene. V was cut by 8 bases and J by 1 base, with 14 bases left in between. The CDR3 loop spans 14 amino acids. The CDR3 sequence is CASAPGVTNTEAFF. The CDR3, as DNA: TGTGCCAGCGCACCAGGGGTTACGAACACTGAAGCTTTCTTT.

The chain is built from TRBV4-2 and TRBJ2-7; TRBD2 might be the D (5 bases). The CDR3 runs 16 residues. With 3 bases removed from V and 1 base from J, the gap between germline ends came to 16 bases. Germline CDR1 reads LGHNA; CDR2 reads YNFKEQ. The CDR3, as DNA: TGTGCCAGCAGCCACCAGGCGACTACCAAATCCTACGAGCAGTACTTC. Amino acids: CASSHQATTKSYEQYF.